The present entry profiles one T cell receptor beta chain with its context. No antigen is known for it. This specimen belongs to a study of identical twins. Broader study findings: Twin-shared out-of-frame alpha sequences showed excess low generation probability. Conclusions were based on cross-sectional statistical analysis, without following the same donors. Invariant MAIT and iNKT cells could partly confound zero-insertion analyses.

TCRdb reprocessed the 5' RACE reads with MiXCR, giving one entry per CDR3 protein. The sample records some 330,000 distinct CDR3 sequences, roughly 9% being singletons. Every donor was a healthy Caucasian. The V gene's germline CDR1 is KGHSH and CDR2 LQKENI. This CDR3 comprises 14 residues. V lost 2 bases to trimming and J lost 2 bases, with 10 bases between them. The sequenced sample was naive T cells sorted from blood. This TCR derives from a woman between 45 and 60 years old in good health. J is TRBJ2-7 and V is TRBV18, with D possibly being TRBD1 (5 bases). The CDR3 nucleotides read TGTGCCAGCTCACCAACCAGGGCCCCCTACGAGCAGTACTTC. It yields the protein CASSPTRAPYEQYF.